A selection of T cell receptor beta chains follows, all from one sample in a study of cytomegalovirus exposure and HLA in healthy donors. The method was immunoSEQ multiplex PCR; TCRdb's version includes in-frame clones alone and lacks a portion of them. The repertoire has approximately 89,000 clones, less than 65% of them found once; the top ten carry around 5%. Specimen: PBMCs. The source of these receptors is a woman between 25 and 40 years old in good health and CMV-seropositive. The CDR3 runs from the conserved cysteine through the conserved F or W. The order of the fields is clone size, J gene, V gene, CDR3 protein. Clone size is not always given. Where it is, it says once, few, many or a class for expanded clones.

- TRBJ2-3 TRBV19 CASSNRGGTDTQYF
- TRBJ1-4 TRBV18 CASSPSPGGGVEKLFF
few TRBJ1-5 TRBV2 CASRDATGANQPQHF
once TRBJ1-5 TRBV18 CASSPLAGVNSNQPQHF
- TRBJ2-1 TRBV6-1 CASGSFGVNEQFF
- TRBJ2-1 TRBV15 CATRRDFDEQFF
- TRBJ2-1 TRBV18 CASSPGLAALQEQFF
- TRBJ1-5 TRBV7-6 CASSLGAGGNQPQHF
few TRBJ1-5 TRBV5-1 CASSLDGDIVSQPQHF
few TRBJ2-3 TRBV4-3 CASSQRVSGGGTDTQYF
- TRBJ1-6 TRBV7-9 CASSLGMGFYNSPLHF
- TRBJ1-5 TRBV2 CASSWGQRLNQPQHF
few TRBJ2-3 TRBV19 CASSIGLAGGVDTQYF
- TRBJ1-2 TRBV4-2 CASSPHPGQGVNYGYTF
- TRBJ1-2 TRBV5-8 CASSFPRAGNYGYTF
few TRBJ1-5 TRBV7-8 CASSLEQGWNQPQHF
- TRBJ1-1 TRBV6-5 CATHFPGNTEAFF
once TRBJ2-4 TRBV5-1 CASSPGGQGAPFLAKNIQYF
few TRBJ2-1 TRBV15 CATSMGTGTYNEQFF
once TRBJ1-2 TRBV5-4 CASRRAGIGYGYTF
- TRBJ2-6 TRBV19 CASNQLAGSSGANVLTF
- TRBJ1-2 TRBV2 CASKPGQGAPYGYPF
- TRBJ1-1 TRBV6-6 CASSLPRQGGSTEAFF
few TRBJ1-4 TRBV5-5 CASSLGLLEEKLFF
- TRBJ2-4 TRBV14 CASSQARGGPKNIQYF
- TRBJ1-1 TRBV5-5 CASSLGVNTEAFF
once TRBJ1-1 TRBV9 CASSPTGVNTEAFF
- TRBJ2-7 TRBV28 CATLAWTATYEQYF
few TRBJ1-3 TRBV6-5 CASTTGQGGYTIYF
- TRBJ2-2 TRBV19 CASSIQYGRGTGELFF
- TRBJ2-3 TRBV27 CASSRGAYTDTQYF
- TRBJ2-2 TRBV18 CASSPTSNTGELFF
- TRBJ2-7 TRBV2 CASMLLRESYEQYF
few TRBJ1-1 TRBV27 CASSLRPDRGRRAEAFF
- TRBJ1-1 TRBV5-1 CASSLEGELAEAFF
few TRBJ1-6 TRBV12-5 CASGLIQSSYNSPLHF
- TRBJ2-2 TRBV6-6 CASTSLGVTGELFF
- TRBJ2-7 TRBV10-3 CAIKGSGGSSYEQYF
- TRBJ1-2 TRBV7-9 CASSSTIVGGYTF
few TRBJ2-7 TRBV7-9 CASSLMGNLGHEQYF
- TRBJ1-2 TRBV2 CASSDRGYYGYTF
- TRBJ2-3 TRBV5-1 CASSIGQGFRNTQYF
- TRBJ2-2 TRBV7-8 CASSHRKESPGGELFF
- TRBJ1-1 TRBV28 CASSPDTNTEAFF
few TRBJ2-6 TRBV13 CASSLTGAGANVLTF
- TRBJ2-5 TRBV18 CASSPVQGGFNF
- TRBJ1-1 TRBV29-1 CSVEQDEGNTEAFF
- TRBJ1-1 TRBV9 CASSVVTGGYTEAFF
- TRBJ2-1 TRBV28 CASRWGLAGGHGEQFF
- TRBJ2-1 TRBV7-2 CASSLAAGLTYNEQFF
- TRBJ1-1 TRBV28 CASSWTPMNTEAFF
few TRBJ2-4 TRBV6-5 CASSYGGVTKNIQYF
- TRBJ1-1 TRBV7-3 CASSLGAVNTEAFF
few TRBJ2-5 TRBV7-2 CASRGLAGVETQYF
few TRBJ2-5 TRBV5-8 CASSLMSGGGSETQYF